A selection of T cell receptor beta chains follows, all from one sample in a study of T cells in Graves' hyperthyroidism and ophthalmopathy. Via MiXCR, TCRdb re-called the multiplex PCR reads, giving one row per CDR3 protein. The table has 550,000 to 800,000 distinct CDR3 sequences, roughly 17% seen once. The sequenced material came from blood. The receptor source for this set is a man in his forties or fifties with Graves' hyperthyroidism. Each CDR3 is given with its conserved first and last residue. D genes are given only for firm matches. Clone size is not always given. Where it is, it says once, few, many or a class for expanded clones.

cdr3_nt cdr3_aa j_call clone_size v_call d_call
TGTGCCAGCAGAGCTATGACTAGCGGGAATTCTGAGCAGTTCTTC CASRAMTSGNSEQFF TRBJ2-1 many TRBV2 TRBD2
TGTGCCAGCAGGGATACTAGCTCTACGCAGTATTTT CASRDTSSTQYF TRBJ2-3 NA TRBV6-1 NA
TGTGCCACCAGTGAGACCCGAACAGGGTATAGCAATCAGCCCCAGCATTTT CATSETRTGYSNQPQHF TRBJ1-5 once TRBV24-1 NA
TGTGCCAGCAGCCACGTAGCGGGAGGGCCGAACAATGAGCAGTTCTTC CASSHVAGGPNNEQFF TRBJ2-1 NA TRBV3-1 TRBD2
TGTGCCAGCACCTCCCGTGAGGACTACGAGCAGTACTTC CASTSREDYEQYF TRBJ2-7 many TRBV6-2/TRBV6-3 NA
TGTGCCAGCAGTTTTTGGACACGGGACGGAAAACTGTTTTTT CASSFWTRDGKLFF TRBJ1-4 NA TRBV12-3/TRBV12-4 NA
TGTGCCAGCAGCTATAATACTAACAGGGAGAATAACTATGGCTACACCTTC CASSYNTNRENNYGYTF TRBJ1-2 NA TRBV9 NA
TGCGCCAGCAGCTTGCTCATCTCAGGGGATAGGAATTCACCCCTCCACTTT CASSLLISGDRNSPLHF TRBJ1-6 many TRBV5-1 NA
TGTGCCAGCAGTTTTAACAGTAGGAGCAGTGCTTACGAGCAGTACTTC CASSFNSRSSAYEQYF TRBJ2-7 few TRBV28 NA
TGCAGTGCTAGAACCGGGACAGGGCCCGGATTGAACACTGAAGCTTTCTTT CSARTGTGPGLNTEAFF TRBJ1-1 NA TRBV20-1 TRBD1
TGCAGCGTTGAGCTAGCGTATCCAGATACGCAGTATTTT CSVELAYPDTQYF TRBJ2-3 NA TRBV29-1 NA
TGTGCCAGTAGTATACTTCCGATCGGGGGTGCCAAAAACATTCAGTACTTC CASSILPIGGAKNIQYF TRBJ2-4 NA TRBV19 NA
TGTGCCAGCAGTTTAGTACGGGAGTTGGGCACAGATACGCAGTATTTT CASSLVRELGTDTQYF TRBJ2-3 many TRBV28 NA
TGTGCCAGCAGTGGGACAAAAAATAGCAATCAGCCCCAGCATTTT CASSGTKNSNQPQHF TRBJ1-5 many TRBV2 NA
TGTGCCAGCAGTTTAGCGGGATCGTTTAATGAGCAGTTCTTC CASSLAGSFNEQFF TRBJ2-1 many TRBV12-3/TRBV12-4 NA
TGTGCCAGCAGCACTCAGGGCACGAACACTGAAGCTTTCTTT CASSTQGTNTEAFF TRBJ1-1 NA TRBV7-9 NA
TGTGCCAGCAGCCCTCCCCTGGGGGGGGTCCTCTACGAGCAGTACTTC CASSPPLGGVLYEQYF TRBJ2-7 NA TRBV9 TRBD2
TGTGCCAGCAGCTTAATGCGGGAGACTACCTACGAGCAGTACTTC CASSLMRETTYEQYF TRBJ2-7 many TRBV7-2 TRBD2
TGCAGCGTTCCACAGGGTACTAGCACAGATACGCAGTATTTT CSVPQGTSTDTQYF TRBJ2-3 few TRBV29-1 NA
TGTGCCAGCAGCCAATCGGGAAGTGGGGGCTCACCCCTCCACTTT CASSQSGSGGSPLHF TRBJ1-6 NA TRBV16 NA
TGCGCCAGCAGCCCCGGGAGCAGGGGGTATGAAAAACTGTTTTTT CASSPGSRGYEKLFF TRBJ1-4 NA TRBV5-1 TRBD1
TGCGCCAGCAGCCCTGGGAGGCAGGGGGCAGGCAATGAGCAGTTCTTC CASSPGRQGAGNEQFF TRBJ2-1 many TRBV5-1 TRBD1
TGTGCCAGCAGGCCACGGGGGCTCTCAAATTCACCCCTCCACTTT CASRPRGLSNSPLHF TRBJ1-6 many TRBV28 NA
TGCGCCAGCAGCTTGGATGGGTCAGGGTTCGAGCAGTACTTC CASSLDGSGFEQYF TRBJ2-7 NA TRBV5-1 NA
TGCGCCAGCAGCTCGACATTAGTGGAGACCCAGTACTTC CASSSTLVETQYF TRBJ2-5 NA TRBV5-1 NA
TGTGCCAGTAGTTCTCCGGACAGGGACCGAATCAGGAGTGAAAAACTGTTTTTT CASSSPDRDRIRSEKLFF TRBJ1-4 many TRBV19 TRBD1